These 8 T cell receptor beta chains were sequenced from one sample in a study of blood T cell repertoires in COVID-19. TCRdb keeps only in-frame clones here, not all; method: immunoSEQ multiplex PCR. The repertoire has 180,000 or so clones, roughly 89% of them found once; the top ten carry 3% to 4.5%. Sequencing used peripheral blood. The receptors come from a young man with active or convalescent COVID-19.

The chain joins TRBV10-3 to TRBJ1-2; D remains ambiguous. Per the germline V gene, CDR1 is ENHRY and CDR2 is SYGVKD. V lost 0 bases, J lost 3 bases, and 8 bases lay in between. The CDR3 has 14 amino acids. As DNA, the CDR3 is TGTGCCATCAGTGAGTCCGCGGGGTACTATGGCTACACCTTC. Translation: CAISESAGYYGYTF.

This chain uses TRBV24-1 with TRBJ1-5; tentative D call: TRBD1 (5 bases). CDR1 is KGHDR and CDR2 is SFDVKD in the germline V gene. The germline V and J ends were trimmed by 5 bases and 6 bases, with 16 bases remaining between them. This CDR3 is built from 15 residues. The CDR3 here is CATSVGGGGIQPQHF. The CDR3 DNA sequence: TGTGCCACCAGTGTCGGGGGTGGGGGAATTCAGCCCCAGCATTTT.

The genes are TRBV5-1 and TRBJ1-4; D unclear. Trimming left V 4 bases short and J 7 bases short, with 14 bases between. Germline values: CDR1 SGHRS, CDR2 YFSETQ. CDR3 length equals 14 residues. CDR3 region: CASSRERSFEKLFF. CDR3 in DNA: TGCGCCAGCAGCCGTGAGCGGTCTTTTGAAAAACTGTTTTTT.

The gene calls are TRBV3-1 (or the pseudogene TRBV3-2) and TRBJ2-5; TRBD1 aligns across 8 bases. Germline V CDR1 and CDR2: LGHDT, YNNKEL (reference sequence). This CDR3 has 13 residues. With V trimmed by 4 bases and J by 4 bases, 2 bases remained unmatched. The CDR3 DNA sequence: TGTGCCAGCAGCCCCGGACAGGGAGAGACCCAGTACTTC. This translates into CASSPGQGETQYF.

This chain connects TRBV7-9 to TRBJ2-2; the D gene is possibly TRBD1 (5 bases). V lost 5 bases and J lost 6, with 16 bases in between. The CDR3 consists of 15 residues. Germline V gene lookup returns CDR1 SEHNR and CDR2 FQNEAQ (reference sequence). As DNA, the CDR3 is TGTGCCAGCAGCGGCGAAGACAGTCCTCCCGGGGAGCTGTTTTTT. As protein: CASSGEDSPPGELFF.

The rearrangement links TRBV11-2 to TRBJ2-7; D is possibly TRBD1 (6 bases). There are 14 residues in the CDR3. CDR1 SGHAT and CDR2 FQNNGV come from the germline V gene. Deletions cut 5 bases from V and 3 bases from J, with 14 bases between. The CDR3 is CASSLAGAIYEQYV. The CDR3 region has the DNA TGTGCCAGCAGCCTCGCAGGGGCGATCTACGAGCAGTACGTC.

The chain recombines TRBV25-1 with TRBJ2-5; maybe TRBD1 (5 bases). Germline-derived CDR1 and CDR2 are MGHDK and SYGVNS. The CDR3 loop spans 14 amino acids. V dropped 5 bases and J dropped 5 bases, with 15 bases sitting between them. CDR3 amino acids: CASSSRQFWETQYF. The DNA for the CDR3 is TGTGCCAGCAGTTCCCGACAGTTTTGGGAGACCCAGTACTTC.

The chain uses TRBV6-5 and TRBJ2-7, with 8 bases matching TRBD2. The germline V gene has CDR1 MNHEY and CDR2 SVGAGI. Trimming at V came to 9 bases and at J to 6 bases, leaving 10 bases not matched to a gene. The CDR3 loop spans 13 amino acids. DNA for the CDR3: TGTGCCAGTGGACTTGCGGGGGGACTCGAGCAGTACGTC. Its protein product is CASGLAGGLEQYV.